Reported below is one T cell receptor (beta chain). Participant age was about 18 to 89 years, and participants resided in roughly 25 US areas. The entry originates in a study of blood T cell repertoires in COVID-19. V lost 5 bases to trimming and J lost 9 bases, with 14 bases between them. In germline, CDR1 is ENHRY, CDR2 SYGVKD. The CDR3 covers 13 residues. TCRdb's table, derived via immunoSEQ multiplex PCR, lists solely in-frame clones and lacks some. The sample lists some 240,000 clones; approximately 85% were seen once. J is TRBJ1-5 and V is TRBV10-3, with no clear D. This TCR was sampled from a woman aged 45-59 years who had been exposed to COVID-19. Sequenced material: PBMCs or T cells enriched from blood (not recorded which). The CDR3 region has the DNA TGTGCCATCAGTTTGGATCCTCGGGGGCCCCAGCATTTT. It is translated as CAISLDPRGPQHF.